This T cell receptor (beta chain) appears in the sequencing data of a study of blood T cell repertoires in COVID-19. Per the original methods: Amplifying reference gene primers gave estimates of nucleated cell counts. Sequencing was performed with immunoSEQ multiplex PCR; in TCRdb, only in-frame clones are kept and a portion is missing. V and J calls and clone size are those listed in that table; D and trimming were worked out from the DNA. This sample has roughly 81,000 clones, with about 86% found just once. The germline V and J ends were trimmed by 4 bases and 5 bases, with 11 bases remaining between them. This CDR3 region has 13 residues. Germline V gene lookup returns CDR1 SGHDN and CDR2 FVKESK.

The chain is built from TRBV14 and TRBJ1-2, with TRBD1 as a possible D gene (6 bases). Source material: peripheral blood. The receptor was derived from a man older than 75 with active or convalescent COVID-19. The CDR3 reads CASSPFGQYGYTF. CDR3 bases: TGTGCCAGCAGCCCCTTCGGACAGTATGGCTACACCTTC.